This T cell receptor beta chain was retrieved from a study of blood T cell repertoires in COVID-19. Study-wide background: PBMCs, B-cell-depleted T cells, or T cells were the source of the cDNA or gDNA that made up the material.

CDR3 size: 17 residues. CDR1 is LGHNT, CDR2 FRNRAP, per germline. Trimming stripped 1 base from V and 2 bases from J, with 14 bases between. Assay used: immunoSEQ multiplex PCR; TCRdb lists only in-frame clones, some missing. The profile covers hundreds of thousands of clones, with approximately 91% appearing a single time and almost 9.5% taken by the ten largest. The receptor was isolated from a man younger than 35 with active or convalescent COVID-19. The rearrangement uses TRBV12-5 and TRBJ1-4, with a tentative D call TRBD1 (5 bases). The sequencing sample was made of peripheral blood. The CDR3 nucleotides are TGTGCTAGTGGTTTGGCCTTTCAGGGCTTGACTAATGAAAAACTGTTTTTT. Residues: CASGLAFQGLTNEKLFF.